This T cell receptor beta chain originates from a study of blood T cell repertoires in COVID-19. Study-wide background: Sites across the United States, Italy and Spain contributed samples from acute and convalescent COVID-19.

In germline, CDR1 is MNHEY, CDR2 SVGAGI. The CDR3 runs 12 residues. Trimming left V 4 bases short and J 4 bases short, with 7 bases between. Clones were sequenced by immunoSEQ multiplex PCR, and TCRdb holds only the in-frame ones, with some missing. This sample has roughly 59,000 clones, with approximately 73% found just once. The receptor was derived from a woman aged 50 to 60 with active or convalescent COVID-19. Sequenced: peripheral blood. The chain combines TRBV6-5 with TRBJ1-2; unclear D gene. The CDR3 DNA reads TGTGCCAGCAGTTCTAATGCCTATGGCTACACCTTC. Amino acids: CASSSNAYGYTF.